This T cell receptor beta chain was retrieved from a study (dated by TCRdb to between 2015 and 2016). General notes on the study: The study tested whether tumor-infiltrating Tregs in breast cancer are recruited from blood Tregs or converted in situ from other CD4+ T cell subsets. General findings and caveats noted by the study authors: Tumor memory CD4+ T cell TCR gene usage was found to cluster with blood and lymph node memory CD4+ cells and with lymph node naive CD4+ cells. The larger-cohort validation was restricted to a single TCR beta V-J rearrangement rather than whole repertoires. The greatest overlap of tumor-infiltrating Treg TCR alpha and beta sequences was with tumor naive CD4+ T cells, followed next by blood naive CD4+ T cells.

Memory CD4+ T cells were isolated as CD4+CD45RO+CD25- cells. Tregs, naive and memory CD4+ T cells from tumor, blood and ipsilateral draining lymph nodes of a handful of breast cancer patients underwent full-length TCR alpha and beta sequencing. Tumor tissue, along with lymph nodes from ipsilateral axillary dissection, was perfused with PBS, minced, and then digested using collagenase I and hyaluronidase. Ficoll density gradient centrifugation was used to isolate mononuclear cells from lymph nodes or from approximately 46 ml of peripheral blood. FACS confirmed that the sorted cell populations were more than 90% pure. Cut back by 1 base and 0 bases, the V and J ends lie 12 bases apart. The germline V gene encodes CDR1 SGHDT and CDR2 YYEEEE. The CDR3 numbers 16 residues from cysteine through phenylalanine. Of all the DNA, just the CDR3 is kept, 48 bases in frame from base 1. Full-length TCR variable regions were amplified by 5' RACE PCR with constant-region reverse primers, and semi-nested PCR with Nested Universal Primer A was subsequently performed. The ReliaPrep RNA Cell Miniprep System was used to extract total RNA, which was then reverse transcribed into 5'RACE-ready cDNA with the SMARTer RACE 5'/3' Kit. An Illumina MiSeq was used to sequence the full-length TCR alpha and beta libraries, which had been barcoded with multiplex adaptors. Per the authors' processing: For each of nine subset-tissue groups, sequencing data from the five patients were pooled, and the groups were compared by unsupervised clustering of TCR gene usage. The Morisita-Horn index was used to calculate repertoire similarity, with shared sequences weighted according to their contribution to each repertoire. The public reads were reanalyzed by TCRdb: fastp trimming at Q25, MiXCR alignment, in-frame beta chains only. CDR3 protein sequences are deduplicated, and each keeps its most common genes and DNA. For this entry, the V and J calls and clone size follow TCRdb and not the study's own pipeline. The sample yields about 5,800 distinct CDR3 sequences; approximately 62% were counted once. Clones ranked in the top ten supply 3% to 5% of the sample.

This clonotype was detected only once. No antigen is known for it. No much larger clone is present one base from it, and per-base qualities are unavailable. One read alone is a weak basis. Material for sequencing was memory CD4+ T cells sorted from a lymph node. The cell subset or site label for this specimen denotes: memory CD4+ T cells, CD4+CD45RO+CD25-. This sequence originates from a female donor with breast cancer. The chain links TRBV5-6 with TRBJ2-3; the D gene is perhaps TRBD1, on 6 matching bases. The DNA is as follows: TGTGCCAGCAGCTTGATGCGGACAGCTAGCACAGATACGCAGTATTTT. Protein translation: CASSLMRTASTDTQYF.